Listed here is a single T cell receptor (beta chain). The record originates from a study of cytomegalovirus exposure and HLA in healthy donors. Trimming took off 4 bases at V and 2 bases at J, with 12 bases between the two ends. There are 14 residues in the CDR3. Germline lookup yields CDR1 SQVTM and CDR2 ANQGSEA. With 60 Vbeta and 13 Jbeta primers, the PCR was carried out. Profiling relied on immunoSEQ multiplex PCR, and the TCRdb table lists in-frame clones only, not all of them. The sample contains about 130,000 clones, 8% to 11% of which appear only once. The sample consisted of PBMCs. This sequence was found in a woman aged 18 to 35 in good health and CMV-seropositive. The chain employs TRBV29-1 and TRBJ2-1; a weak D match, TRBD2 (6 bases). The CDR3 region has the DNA TGCAGCGTTGTATCGGGAGTAACCTACAATGAGCAGTTCTTC. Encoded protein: CSVVSGVTYNEQFF.